This entry lists 9 T cell receptor beta chains sequenced from one sample in a study of shared clonotypes between healthy human individuals. Here immunoSEQ multiplex PCR was the method, and the copy in TCRdb shows in-frame clones only, minus some. The sample gives 2 million to 3 million clones, over 85% of which show up once; 0.35% to 0.45% is in the top ten. Sequencing was carried out using naive CD4+ T cells from PBMCs. As to subset: CD45RA+ positively selected. Receptors were obtained from a man younger than 35 in good health. Some clones in this sample may be carry-over from other donors' samples.

This clone was seen more than once but under ten times. The chain links TRBV2 to TRBJ1-1; D might be TRBD1 (6 bases). The CDR3 has 14 amino acids. V lost 8 bases, J lost 4 bases, and 17 bases lay in between. Germline lookup yields CDR1 SNHLY and CDR2 FYNNEI. The CDR3 region is CASSRQVQGTEAFF. For the CDR3, the DNA is TGTGCCAGCTCCAGACAGGTTCAGGGCACTGAAGCTTTCTTT. The entire variable domain, with the rest obtained from reference TRBV2 and TRBJ1-1, is as follows: EPEVTQTPSHQVTQMGQEVILRCVPISNHLYFYWYRQILGQKVEFLVSFYNNEISEKSEIFDDQFSVERPDGSNFTLKIRSTKLEDSAMYFCASSRQVQGTEAFFGQGTRLTVV.

The V gene is TRBV28, the J gene TRBJ2-7; 10 bases fit TRBD1. Germline values: CDR1 MDHEN, CDR2 SYDVKM. V shed 2 bases and J 2 bases; nucleotides not matched to a gene: 6. CDR3 length equals 16 residues. This CDR3 is CASSLPGQGEAYEQYF. The CDR3 nucleotides read TGTGCCAGCAGTTTACCCGGACAGGGGGAGGCCTACGAGCAGTACTTC.

This clone was picked up a small number of times. The rearrangement uses TRBV7-9 and TRBJ1-1; 8 positions match TRBD1. CDR3 length: 13 residues. V trimming: 5 bases; J trimming: 5 bases; junction bases outside the gene matches: 4. Germline-derived CDR1 and CDR2 are SEHNR and FQNEAQ (reference sequence). The CDR3 reads CASSHGQGTEAFF. CDR3 in DNA: TGTGCCAGCAGCCATGGACAGGGTACTGAAGCTTTCTTT.

This chain connects TRBV27 to TRBJ2-7; 8 bases match TRBD1. This CDR3 has 16 residues. With V trimmed by 4 bases and J by 5 bases, 13 bases remained unmatched. Germline CDR1 and CDR2: MNHEY and SMNVEV (reference sequence). CDR3: CASSSNDRGAVDEQYF. Written as DNA, the CDR3 is TGTGCCAGCAGTTCAAACGACAGGGGCGCCGTCGACGAGCAGTACTTC.

The chain links TRBV10-3 to TRBJ2-2; perhaps D is TRBD1 or TRBD2 (5 bases each). V was trimmed by 4 bases and J by 5 bases, leaving 14 bases between them. Looked up from germline, CDR1 is ENHRY and CDR2 is SYGVKD. There are 15 residues in the CDR3. CDR3 coding DNA: TGTGCCATCAGTGTGGAGGCCTGGGGGACCGGGGAGCTGTTTTTT. It yields the protein CAISVEAWGTGELFF.

The rearrangement links TRBV28 to TRBJ2-7, with 10 bases aligning to TRBD1. The CDR3 is made up of 15 amino acids. Germline loops: CDR1 MDHEN, CDR2 SYDVKM. The V segment lost 4 bases and the J segment 5 bases; nucleotides outside the gene matches: 8. The CDR3 region has the DNA TGTGCCAGCAGTTCGTCCCGGGACAGGGGCAACGAGCAGTACTTC. It is translated as CASSSSRDRGNEQYF.

This rearrangement joins TRBV6-5 to TRBJ1-5; D ambiguous. V was shortened by 5 bases and J by 5 bases, with 10 bases between the two germline ends. The CDR3 is 13 residues long. CDR1 and CDR2 from the germline V gene are MNHEY and SVGAGI. This chain's CDR3 is CASSPNLYQPQHF. As DNA, the CDR3 is TGTGCCAGCAGTCCCAACCTATATCAGCCCCAGCATTTT.

The rearrangement links TRBV5-1 to TRBJ2-7, with D hard to call. V shed 4 bases and J shed 0 bases, with 20 bases lying between them. The CDR3 contains 17 residues. The V gene's germline CDR1 is SGHRS and CDR2 YFSETQ. This CDR3 reads CASSPQRIGRSSYEQYF. DNA for the CDR3: TGCGCCAGCAGCCCCCAAAGAATAGGCAGGAGCTCCTACGAGCAGTACTTC.

The rearrangement links TRBV10-2 to TRBJ2-7; TRBD2 aligns across 9 bases. Germline V gene sequence: CDR1 WSHSY, CDR2 SAAADI. The V and J ends lost 10 bases and 0 bases, in that order; junction bases with no gene match: 7. The CDR3 consists of 14 residues. The CDR3 sequence is CATRREGFSYEQYF. The DNA of the CDR3 is TGCGCCACCAGGCGGGAGGGTTTCTCCTACGAGCAGTACTTC.